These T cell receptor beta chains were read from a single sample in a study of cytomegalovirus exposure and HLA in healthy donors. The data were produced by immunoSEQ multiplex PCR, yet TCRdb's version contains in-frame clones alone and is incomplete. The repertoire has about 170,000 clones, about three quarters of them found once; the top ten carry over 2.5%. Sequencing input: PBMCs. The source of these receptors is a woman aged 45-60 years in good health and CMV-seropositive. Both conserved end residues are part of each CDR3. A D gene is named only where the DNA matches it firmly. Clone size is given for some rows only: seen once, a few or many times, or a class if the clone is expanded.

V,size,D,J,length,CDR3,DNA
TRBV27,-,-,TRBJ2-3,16,CASSSYRRTSTDTQYF,TGTGCCAGCAGTTCGTACAGGCGCACTAGCACAGATACGCAGTATTTT
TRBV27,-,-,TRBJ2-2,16,CASSFRTVLNIGELFF,TGTGCCAGCAGTTTCCGAACTGTACTAAACATCGGGGAGCTGTTTTTT
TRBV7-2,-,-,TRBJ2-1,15,CASSLVSGRGNEQFF,TGTGCCAGCAGCTTGGTGTCCGGGAGAGGCAATGAGCAGTTCTTC
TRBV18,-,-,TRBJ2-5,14,CASSPGTGGETQYF,TGTGCCAGCTCCCCCGGAACAGGTGGAGAGACCCAGTACTTC
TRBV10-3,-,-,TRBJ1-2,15,CAIRRARETNYGYTF,TGTGCCATCAGGAGAGCCCGGGAAACTAACTATGGCTACACCTTC
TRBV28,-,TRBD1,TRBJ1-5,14,CASRSSGDSQPQHF,TGTGCCAGCAGAAGCTCGGGGGACAGTCAGCCCCAGCATTTT
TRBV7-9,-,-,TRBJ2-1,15,CASSSFRGRHNEQFF,TGTGCCAGCAGCTCGTTCAGGGGGAGGCACAATGAGCAGTTCTTC
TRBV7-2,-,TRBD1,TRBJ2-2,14,CASGRQGHTGELFF,TGTGCCAGCGGTAGACAGGGACATACCGGGGAGCTGTTTTTT
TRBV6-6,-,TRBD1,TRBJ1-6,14,CASSRDRGGSPLHF,TGTGCCAGCAGCCGGGACAGGGGCGGTTCACCCCTCCACTTT
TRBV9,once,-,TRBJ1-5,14,CASSVAGDGQPQHF,TGTGCCAGCAGCGTAGCAGGGGACGGTCAGCCCCAGCATTTT
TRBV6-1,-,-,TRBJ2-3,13,CASSERGTDTQYF,TGTGCCAGCAGTGAGCGGGGAACAGATACGCAGTATTTT
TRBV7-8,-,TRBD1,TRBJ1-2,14,CASSPGQAIYGYTF,TGTGCCAGCAGCCCCGGACAGGCCATCTATGGCTACACCTTC
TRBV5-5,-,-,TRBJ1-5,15,CASSVQGLSNQPQHF,TGTGCCAGCAGCGTGCAGGGGCTTAGCAATCAGCCCCAGCATTTT
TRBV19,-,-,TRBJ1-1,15,CASRRILGGNTEAFF,TGTGCCAGTAGAAGGATTTTGGGGGGGAACACTGAAGCTTTCTTT
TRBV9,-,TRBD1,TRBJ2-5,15,CASSGGQGAGETQYF,TGTGCCAGCAGCGGGGGACAGGGGGCCGGGGAGACCCAGTACTTC
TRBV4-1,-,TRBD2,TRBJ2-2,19,CASSQDWLAGGFGTGELFF,TGCGCCAGCAGCCAAGATTGGCTAGCGGGGGGCTTCGGGACCGGGGAGCTGTTTTTT
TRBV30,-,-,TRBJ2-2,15,CAWSRLAMNTGELFF,TGTGCCTGGAGTAGGCTAGCGATGAACACCGGGGAGCTGTTTTTT
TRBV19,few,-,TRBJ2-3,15,CASSPTGSSTDTQYF,TGTGCCAGTAGTCCTACAGGTTCTAGCACAGATACGCAGTATTTT
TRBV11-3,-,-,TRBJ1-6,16,CASSSFPSSYNSPLHF,TGTGCCAGCAGCTCATTTCCGAGCTCCTATAATTCACCCCTCCACTTT
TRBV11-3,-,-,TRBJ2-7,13,CASTMDWRAKQYF,TGTGCCAGCACCATGGACTGGAGGGCCAAGCAGTACTTC
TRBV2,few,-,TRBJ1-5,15,CASRGGDASNQPQHF,TGTGCCAGCAGGGGGGGAGACGCTAGCAATCAGCCCCAGCATTTT
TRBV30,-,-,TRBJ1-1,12,CAWSLTSTEAFF,TGTGCCTGGAGTCTAACGTCGACTGAAGCTTTCTTT
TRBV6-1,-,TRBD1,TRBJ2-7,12,CASRGQGAATRF,TGTGCCAGCAGGGGACAGGGGGCCGCAACCCGCTTC
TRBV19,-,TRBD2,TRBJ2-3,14,CASTPSGGRNTQYF,TGTGCCAGTACCCCCTCGGGGGGTAGAAATACGCAGTATTTT
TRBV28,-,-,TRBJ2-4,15,CASSLYYRGGDIQYF,TGTGCCAGCAGTCTCTATTATAGGGGGGGGGACATTCAGTACTTC
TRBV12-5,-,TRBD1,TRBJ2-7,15,CASGLSGTGGYEQYF,TGTGCTAGTGGTTTGTCCGGGACAGGGGGATACGAGCAGTACTTC
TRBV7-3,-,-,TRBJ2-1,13,CASSRGIHNEQFF,TGTGCCAGCAGCAGGGGGATCCACAATGAGCAGTTCTTC
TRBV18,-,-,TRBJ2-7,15,CASSPNQASSYEQYF,TGTGCCAGCTCACCGAACCAGGCCAGCTCCTACGAGCAGTACTTC
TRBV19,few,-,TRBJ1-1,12,CASSVTGNRAFF,TGTGCCAGTAGTGTAACAGGGAATAGAGCTTTCTTT
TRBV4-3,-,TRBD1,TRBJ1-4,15,CASSQADRAGEKLFF,TGCGCCAGCAGCCAAGCAGACAGGGCGGGAGAAAAACTGTTTTTT
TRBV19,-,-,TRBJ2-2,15,CASSIPFRGTGELFF,TGTGCCAGTAGTATCCCGTTTCGGGGTACCGGGGAGCTGTTTTTT
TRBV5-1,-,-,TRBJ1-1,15,CASSAPGGLNTEAFF,TGCGCCAGCAGCGCCCCGGGGGGGTTAAACACTGAAGCTTTCTTT
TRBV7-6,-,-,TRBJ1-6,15,CASSLAPGGRSPLHF,TGTGCCAGCAGCTTAGCCCCGGGGGGAAGGTCACCCCTCCACTTT
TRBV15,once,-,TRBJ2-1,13,CATSRAPEDEQFF,TGTGCCACCAGCAGAGCTCCCGAGGATGAGCAGTTCTTC
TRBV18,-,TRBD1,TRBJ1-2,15,CASSPGTGTWDGYTF,TGTGCCAGCTCACCAGGGACAGGGACATGGGATGGCTACACCTTC
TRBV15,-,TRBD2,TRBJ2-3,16,CATSGLAGVSTDTQYF,TGTGCCACCTCGGGACTAGCGGGGGTTAGCACAGATACGCAGTATTTT
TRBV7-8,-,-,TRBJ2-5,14,CASSSPGLKETQYF,TGTGCCAGCAGCTCTCCGGGACTCAAAGAGACCCAGTACTTC
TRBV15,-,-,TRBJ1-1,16,CATSLRPRRGNTEAFF,TGTGCCACCAGCCTCCGACCCCGAAGGGGGAACACTGAAGCTTTCTTT
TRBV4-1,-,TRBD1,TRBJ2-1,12,CASSGRGQGGVF,TGCGCCAGCAGCGGAAGGGGACAGGGAGGGGTCTTC
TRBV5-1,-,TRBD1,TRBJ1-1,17,CASSITGTGGADTEAFF,TGCGCCAGCAGCATCACCGGGACAGGGGGCGCGGACACTGAAGCTTTCTTT
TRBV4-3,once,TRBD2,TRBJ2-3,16,CASSVILAGGPDTQYF,TGCGCCAGCAGCGTTATACTAGCGGGGGGCCCAGATACGCAGTATTTT
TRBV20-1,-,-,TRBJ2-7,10,CSATGGEQYF,TGCAGTGCTACCGGGGGCGAGCAGTACTTC
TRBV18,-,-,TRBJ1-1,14,CASSRTGIDTEAFF,TGTGCCAGCTCACGAACAGGGATCGACACTGAAGCTTTCTTT
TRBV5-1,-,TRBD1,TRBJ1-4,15,CASSLGTGGDEKLFF,TGCGCCAGCAGCTTGGGGACAGGGGGCGACGAAAAACTGTTTTTT
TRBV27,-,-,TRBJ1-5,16,CASSFTGTHSNQPQHF,TGTGCCAGCAGTTTTACAGGGACACATAGCAATCAGCCCCAGCATTTT
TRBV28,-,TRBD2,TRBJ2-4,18,CASSLGLAGIIAKNIQYF,TGTGCCAGCAGTTTAGGACTAGCGGGAATTATAGCCAAAAACATTCAGTACTTC
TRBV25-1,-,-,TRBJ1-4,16,CASSEAKTAFHEKLFF,TGTGCCAGCAGTGAAGCCAAGACAGCATTCCATGAAAAACTGTTTTTT
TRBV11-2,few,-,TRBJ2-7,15,CASSLAGGSSYEQYF,TGTGCCAGCAGCTTGGCAGGGGGGAGCTCCTACGAGCAGTACTTC
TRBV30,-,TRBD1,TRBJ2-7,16,CAWSPTDRGSSYEQYF,TGTGCCTGGAGTCCCACCGACAGGGGAAGCTCCTACGAGCAGTACTTC
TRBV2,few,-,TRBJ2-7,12,CASSQDTYEQYF,TGTGCCAGCAGCCAAGACACCTACGAGCAGTACTTC